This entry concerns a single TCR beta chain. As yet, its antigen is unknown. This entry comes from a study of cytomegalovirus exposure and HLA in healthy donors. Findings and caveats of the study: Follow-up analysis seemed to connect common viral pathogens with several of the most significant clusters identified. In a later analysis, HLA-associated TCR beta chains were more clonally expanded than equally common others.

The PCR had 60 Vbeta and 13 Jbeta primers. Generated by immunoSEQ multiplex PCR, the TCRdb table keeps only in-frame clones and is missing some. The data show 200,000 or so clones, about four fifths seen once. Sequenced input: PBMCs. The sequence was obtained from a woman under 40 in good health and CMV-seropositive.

This CDR3 is CASSPRLSGDFTDTQYF. The CDR3 DNA sequence: TGTGCCAGCAGCCCGAGGCTGTCAGGGGATTTTACAGATACGCAGTATTTT. The genes are TRBV2 and TRBJ2-3; a possible D gene is TRBD1 (6 bases). In germline, CDR1 is SNHLY, CDR2 FYNNEI. The germline V and J ends were trimmed by 6 bases and 3 bases, with 22 bases remaining between them. There are 17 residues in the CDR3.